The present T cell receptor (beta chain) was sequenced within a study of blood T cell repertoires in COVID-19. The overall study: The study drew acute and convalescent COVID-19 samples from the United States, Italy and Spain. PBMCs, B-cell-depleted T cells, or T cells were the source of the cDNA or gDNA that made up the material.

V was pared by 7 bases and J by 8 bases, with 17 bases between. In germline, CDR1 is MNHEY, CDR2 SVGAGI. The CDR3 extends over 13 amino acids. Study processing details: Amplification of reference gene primers provided the estimated nucleated cell counts. Profiling relied on immunoSEQ multiplex PCR, and the TCRdb table lists in-frame clones only, not all of them. V and J calls and clone size follow that table, whereas D and trimming were derived from the DNA. The sample includes about 75,000 clones, almost 90% seen only once; the top ten take about 2.7%. The sequence was collected from a human donor in a cohort sampled during active COVID-19. Sequencing was carried out using peripheral blood. The chain has TRBV6-5 and TRBJ2-5; weak D call: TRBD2 (6 bases). The CDR3 nucleotides read TGTGCCAGCATCCCTGATCCCGGGGGAACCCAGTACTTC. It specifies CASIPDPGGTQYF.